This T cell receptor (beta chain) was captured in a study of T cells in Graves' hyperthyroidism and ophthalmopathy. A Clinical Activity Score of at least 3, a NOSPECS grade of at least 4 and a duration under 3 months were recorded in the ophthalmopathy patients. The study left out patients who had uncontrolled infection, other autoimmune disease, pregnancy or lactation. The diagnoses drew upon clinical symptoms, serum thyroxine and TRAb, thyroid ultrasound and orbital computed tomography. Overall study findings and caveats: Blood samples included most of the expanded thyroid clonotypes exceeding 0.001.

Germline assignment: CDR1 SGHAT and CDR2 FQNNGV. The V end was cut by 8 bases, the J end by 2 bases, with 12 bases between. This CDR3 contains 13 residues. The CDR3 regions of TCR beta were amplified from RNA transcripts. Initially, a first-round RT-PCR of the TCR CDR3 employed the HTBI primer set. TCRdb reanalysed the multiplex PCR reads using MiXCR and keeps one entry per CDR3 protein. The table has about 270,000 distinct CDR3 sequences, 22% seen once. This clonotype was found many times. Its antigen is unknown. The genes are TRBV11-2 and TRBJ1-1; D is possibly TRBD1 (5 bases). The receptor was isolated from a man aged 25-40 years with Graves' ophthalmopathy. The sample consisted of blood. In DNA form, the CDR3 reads TGTGCCAGCCGAATGGGGGTTAACACTGAAGCTTTCTTT. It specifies CASRMGVNTEAFF. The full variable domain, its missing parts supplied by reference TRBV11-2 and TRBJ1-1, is EAGVAQSPRYKIIEKRQSVAFWCNPISGHATLYWYQQILGQGPKLLIQFQNNGVVDDSQLPKDRFSAERLKGVDSTLKIQPAKLEDSAVYLCASRMGVNTEAFFGQGTRLTVV.